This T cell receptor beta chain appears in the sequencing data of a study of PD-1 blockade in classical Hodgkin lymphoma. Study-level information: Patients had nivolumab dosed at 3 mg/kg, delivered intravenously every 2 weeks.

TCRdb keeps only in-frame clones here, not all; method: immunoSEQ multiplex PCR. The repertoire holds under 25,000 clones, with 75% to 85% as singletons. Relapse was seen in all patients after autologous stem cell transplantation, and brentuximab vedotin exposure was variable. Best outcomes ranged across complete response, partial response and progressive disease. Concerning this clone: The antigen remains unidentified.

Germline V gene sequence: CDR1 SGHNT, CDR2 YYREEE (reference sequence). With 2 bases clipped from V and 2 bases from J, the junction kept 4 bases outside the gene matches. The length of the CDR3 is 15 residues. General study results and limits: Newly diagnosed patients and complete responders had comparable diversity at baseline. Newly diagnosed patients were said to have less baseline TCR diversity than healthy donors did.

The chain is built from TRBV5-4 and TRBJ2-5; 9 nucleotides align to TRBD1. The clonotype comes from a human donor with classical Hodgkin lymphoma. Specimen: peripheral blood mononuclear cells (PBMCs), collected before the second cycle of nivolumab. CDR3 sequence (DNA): TGTGCCAGCAGCTTAGGCGGGACAGGGCAAGAGACCCAGTACTTC. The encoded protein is CASSLGGTGQETQYF.